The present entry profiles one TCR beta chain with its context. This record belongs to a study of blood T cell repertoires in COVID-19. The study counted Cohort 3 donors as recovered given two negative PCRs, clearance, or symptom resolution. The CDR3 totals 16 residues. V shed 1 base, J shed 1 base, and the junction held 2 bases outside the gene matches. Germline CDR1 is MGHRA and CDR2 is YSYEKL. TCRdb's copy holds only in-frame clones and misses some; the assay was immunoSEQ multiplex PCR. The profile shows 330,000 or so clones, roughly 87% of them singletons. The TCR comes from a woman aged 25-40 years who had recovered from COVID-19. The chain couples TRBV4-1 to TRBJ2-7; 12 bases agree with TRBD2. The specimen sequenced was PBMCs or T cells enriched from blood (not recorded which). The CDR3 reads CASSQVLAGGSYEQYF. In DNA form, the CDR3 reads TGCGCCAGCAGCCAAGTTCTAGCGGGAGGGTCCTACGAGCAGTACTTC.